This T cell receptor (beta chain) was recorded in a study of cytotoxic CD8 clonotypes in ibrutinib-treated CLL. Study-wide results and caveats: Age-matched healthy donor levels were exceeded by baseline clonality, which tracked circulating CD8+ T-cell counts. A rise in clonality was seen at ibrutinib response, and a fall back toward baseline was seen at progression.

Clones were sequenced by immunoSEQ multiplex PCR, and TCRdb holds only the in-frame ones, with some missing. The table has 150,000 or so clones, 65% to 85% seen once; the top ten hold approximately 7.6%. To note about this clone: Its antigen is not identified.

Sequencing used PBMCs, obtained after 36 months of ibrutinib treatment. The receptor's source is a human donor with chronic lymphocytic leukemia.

The CDR3 spells CASSLELRGGSNEQFF. CDR3 nucleotide sequence: TGTGCCAGCAGCTTAGAGTTACGGGGGGGGTCCAATGAGCAGTTCTTC. V usage is TRBV11-3 and J usage is TRBJ2-1; 8 bases fit TRBD2. The V gene end was trimmed by 0 bases and the J gene end by 6 bases; junction bases not matched to a gene: 7. CDR3 length equals 16 residues. From germline, CDR1 is SGHNT and CDR2 YENEEA.